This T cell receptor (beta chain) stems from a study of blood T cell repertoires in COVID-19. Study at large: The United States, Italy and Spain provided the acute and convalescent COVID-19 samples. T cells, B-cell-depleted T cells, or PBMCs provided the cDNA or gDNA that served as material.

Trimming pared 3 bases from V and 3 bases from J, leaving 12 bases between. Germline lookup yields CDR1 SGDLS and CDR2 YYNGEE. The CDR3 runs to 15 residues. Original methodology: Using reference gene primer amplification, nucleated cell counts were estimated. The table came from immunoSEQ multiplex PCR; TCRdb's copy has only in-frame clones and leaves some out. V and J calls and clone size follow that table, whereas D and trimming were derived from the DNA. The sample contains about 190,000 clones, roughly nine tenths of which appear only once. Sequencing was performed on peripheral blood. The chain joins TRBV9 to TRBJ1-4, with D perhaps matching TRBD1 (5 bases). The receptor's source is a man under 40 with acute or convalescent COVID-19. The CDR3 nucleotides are TGTGCCAGCAGCGCCGTCGGGGGTGCTAATGAAAAACTGTTTTTT. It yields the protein CASSAVGGANEKLFF.